This T cell receptor beta chain was observed in a study of blood T cell repertoires in COVID-19 (dated by TCRdb to 2018 to 2020). Context from the whole study: The collaborator samples originated in the United States, Italy and Spain and spanned the acute and convalescent phases of COVID-19. The prospective study material was composed of cDNA or gDNA derived from T cells, B-cell-depleted T cells, or PBMCs. Subjects who had been exposed to COVID-19, were actively infected with it, or had recovered from it provided the deeply sampled blood TCRbeta repertoires that made up the dataset. The repertoires were released in a freely available public database intended as a resource for research on the immune response to SARS-CoV-2. The samples were drawn from two sources: the first 160 participants of the ongoing ImmuneRACE study, and over 950 subjects contributed by 6 global collaborators. Sample metadata almost always included a de-identified subject ID, COVID-19 status, age in years and sex. HLA class I and class II types, where available, came from metadata supplied by the sample provider rather than from assay-based typing. The paper's findings and limits, for the study overall: The amount of clinical and demographic metadata varied by source and participant and was provided uncurated.

TCRbeta CDR3 regions were amplified from genomic DNA by means of the immunoSEQ Assay, a bias-controlled multiplex PCR. In the source study's methods: The number of nucleated cells in each sample was estimated by amplification of reference gene primers within the assay. To quantify the absolute abundance of each unique TCRbeta CDR3 rearrangement, sequence reads were collapsed and filtered. For each sample, productive Simpson clonality was calculated by taking the square root of Simpson's diversity index across productive rearrangements. TCRdb's version of the immuneACCESS table is confined to in-frame rearrangements and falls short of the full clone set. An unresolved V gene accounts for under half of the shortfall where checked; the remainder is of unknown origin. That table gives V, J and clone size, and the DNA gave D and trimming. This sample holds approximately 150,000 clones; more than 70% were observed only once. The ten largest clones represent approximately 2.1% of the sample.

Another Seattle source contributed samples from volunteer blood donors who had recovered from COVID-19. Each collaborating institution followed its own protocols to collect whole blood in K2EDTA tubes. Collaborator samples were shipped for TCRbeta analysis as frozen whole blood, isolated PBMCs, or DNA extracted from either sample type. Details on this clone: There is no known antigen for this receptor. Base qualities are not recorded, but no much larger clone differs from it by a single base.

Via the germline V gene (reference sequence), CDR1 is LNHDA and CDR2 SQIVND. CDR3 length: 14 amino acids, cysteine to phenylalanine. The CDR3 DNA has 42 bases and is translated from base 1. V lost 3 bases and J lost 5 bases, and the count of bases not matched to a germline gene is 5. The V and J segments used are TRBV19 and TRBJ2-5, and TRBD2 aligns with 8 junction nucleotides. This TCR was sampled from a man aged 45-60 years who had recovered from COVID-19. Sequenced input: peripheral blood. The CDR3 reads as follows: CASSISGSGETQYF. The bases are TGTGCCAGTAGTATCAGCGGGAGTGGGGAGACCCAGTACTTC.